This T cell receptor (beta chain) emerged from a study of blood T cell repertoires in COVID-19. As for the study in general: The United States, Italy and Spain supplied acute and convalescent COVID-19 samples.

This CDR3 contains 15 residues. The germline gives CDR1 ENHRY, CDR2 SYGVKD. V gave up 4 bases and J gave up 1 base; unmatched junction bases: 4. The data were produced by immunoSEQ multiplex PCR, yet TCRdb's version contains in-frame clones alone and is incomplete. The sample contains around 250,000 clones, about 90% of which appear only once. The chain links TRBV10-3 to TRBJ2-1, with 7 bases identical to TRBD2. This clonotype was sampled from a man aged 55 to 70 with acute or convalescent COVID-19. The sample consisted of peripheral blood. The CDR3 spells CAISGPGLSYNEQFF. CDR3 bases: TGTGCCATCAGTGGGCCGGGACTATCCTACAATGAGCAGTTCTTC.